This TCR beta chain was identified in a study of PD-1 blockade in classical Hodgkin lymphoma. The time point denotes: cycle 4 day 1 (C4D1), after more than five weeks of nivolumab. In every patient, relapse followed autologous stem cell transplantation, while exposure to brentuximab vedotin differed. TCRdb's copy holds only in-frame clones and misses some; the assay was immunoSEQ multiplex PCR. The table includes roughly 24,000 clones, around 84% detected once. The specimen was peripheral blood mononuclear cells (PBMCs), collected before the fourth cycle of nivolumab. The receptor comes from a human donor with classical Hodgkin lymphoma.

CDR3 sequence (DNA): TGTGCCTGGAGACCCCCCCCGACAGGGGGGCGTTTTAGTGAGGCTGAAGCTTTCTTT. As protein: CAWRPPPTGGRFSEAEAFF. The chain couples TRBV30 to TRBJ1-1; 9 bases are a match to TRBD1. Trimming took 3 bases from V and 6 from J; bases not matched to a gene: 23. This CDR3 spans 19 amino acids. Germline V lookup: CDR1 GTSNPN, CDR2 SVGIG (reference sequence).